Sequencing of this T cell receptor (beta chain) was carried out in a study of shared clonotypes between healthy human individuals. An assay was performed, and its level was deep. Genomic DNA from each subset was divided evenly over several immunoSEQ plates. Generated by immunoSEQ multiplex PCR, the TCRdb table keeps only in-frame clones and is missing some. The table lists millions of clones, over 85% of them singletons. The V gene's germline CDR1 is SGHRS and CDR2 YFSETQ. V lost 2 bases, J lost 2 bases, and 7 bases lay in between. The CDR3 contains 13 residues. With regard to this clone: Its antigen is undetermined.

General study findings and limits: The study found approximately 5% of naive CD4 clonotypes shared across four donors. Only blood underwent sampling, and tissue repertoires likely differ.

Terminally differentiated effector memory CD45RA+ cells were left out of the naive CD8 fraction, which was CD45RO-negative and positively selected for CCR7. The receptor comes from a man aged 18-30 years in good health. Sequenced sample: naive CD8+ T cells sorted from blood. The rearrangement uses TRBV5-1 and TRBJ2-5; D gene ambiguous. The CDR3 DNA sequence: TGCGCCAGCAGCTTCGGGCAGCAAGAGACCCAGTACTTC. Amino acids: CASSFGQQETQYF.